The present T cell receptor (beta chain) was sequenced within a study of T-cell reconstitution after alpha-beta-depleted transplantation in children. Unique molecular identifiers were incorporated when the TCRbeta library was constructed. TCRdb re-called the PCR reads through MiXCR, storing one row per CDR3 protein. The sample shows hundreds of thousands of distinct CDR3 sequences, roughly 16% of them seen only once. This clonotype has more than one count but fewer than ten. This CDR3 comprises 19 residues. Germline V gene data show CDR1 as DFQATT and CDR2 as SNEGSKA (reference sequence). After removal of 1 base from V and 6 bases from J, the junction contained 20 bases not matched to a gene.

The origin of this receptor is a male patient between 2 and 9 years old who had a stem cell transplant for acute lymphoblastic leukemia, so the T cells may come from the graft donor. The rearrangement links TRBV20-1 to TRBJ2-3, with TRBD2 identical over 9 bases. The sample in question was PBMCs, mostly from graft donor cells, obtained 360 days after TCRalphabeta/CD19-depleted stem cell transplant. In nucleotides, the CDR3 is TGCAGTGCTAGAGGGCCCTCCGGGCTAGCGGGAATCTGGTCGGATACGCAGTATTTT. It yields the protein CSARGPSGLAGIWSDTQYF.